This T cell receptor beta chain originates from a study of blood T cell repertoires in COVID-19. Sequencing used immunoSEQ multiplex PCR; TCRdb keeps in-frame clones, though not all of them. The table shows about 260,000 clones, with roughly 87% occurring only once. CDR1 LGHNA and CDR2 YSLEER come from the germline V gene. The V gene end was trimmed by 0 bases and the J gene end by 5 bases; junction bases not matched to a gene: 3. The CDR3 loop spans 14 amino acids. The specimen was peripheral blood. The V call is TRBV4-3, the J call TRBJ1-2, with 7 bases lining up with TRBD1. This receptor was taken from a woman aged 50 to 60 who had recovered from COVID-19. The CDR3 region is CASSQDLQGYGYTF. The CDR3 DNA reads TGCGCCAGCAGCCAAGATCTACAGGGGTATGGCTACACCTTC.